This TCR beta chain is drawn from a study of T cells after yellow fever vaccination. A 5'RACE template-switching step, the method used to make TCR cDNA, added a universal primer site and UMIs. Using its own MiXCR run on the 5' RACE reads, TCRdb lists one record per CDR3 protein. This repertoire shows roughly 160,000 distinct CDR3 sequences, around 7% found once; its top ten account for around 2.3%. Unmatched junction bases numbered 4, after V lost 2 bases and J lost 3 bases. The CDR3 length is 15 residues. CDR1 and CDR2 from the germline V gene are SGHDT and YYEEEE. This clonotype was counted ten times or more.

The sample in question was CD4+ T cells sorted from PBMCs, obtained about 5 days after the first yellow fever vaccination. The chain is built from TRBV5-6 and TRBJ2-3; 9 nucleotides match TRBD2. The sequence was obtained from a man younger than 35 who received the YFV17D yellow fever vaccine. This chain's CDR3 is CASSFRGGATDTQYF. For the CDR3, the DNA is TGTGCCAGCAGCTTCCGCGGGGGGGCGACAGATACGCAGTATTTT.